Sequencing of this T cell receptor (beta chain) was carried out in a study of blood T cell repertoires in COVID-19. Overall study: T cells, B-cell-depleted T cells, or PBMCs supplied cDNA or gDNA.

The germline CDR1 and CDR2 sequences are SGHRS and YFSETQ. The CDR3 is 11 residues long. The V end lost 3 bases, the J end lost 8 bases, and 6 bases lay between the germline ends. Per the study methods: Nucleated cell counts were estimated from reference gene primer amplification. Some clones are missing from TCRdb's copy, which holds only in-frame ones; the method was immunoSEQ multiplex PCR. V, J and clone size are taken as reported in that table, and D and trimming were inferred from the DNA itself. The data contain 200,000 to 250,000 clones, approximately 81% of them singletons. This TCR derives from an elderly woman with COVID-19, enrolled during active disease. Material: peripheral blood. V usage is TRBV5-1 and J usage is TRBJ2-1, with no clear D. CDR3: CASSYQYEQFF. CDR3 DNA: TGCGCCAGCAGCTATCAGTATGAGCAGTTCTTC. Supplemented by reference TRBV5-1 and TRBJ2-1, the full variable domain reads KAGVTQTPRYLIKTRGQQVTLSCSPISGHRSVSWYQQTPGQGLQFLFEYFSETQRNKGNFPGRFSGRQFSNSRSEMNVSTLELGDSALYLCASSYQYEQFFGPGTRLTVL.